Listed here is a single T cell receptor beta chain. The antigen remains undetermined. V lost 7 bases and J lost 5; bases outside the gene matches: 13. Germline CDR1 and CDR2: WSHSY and SAAADI. The CDR3 sequence is 15 residues long. 60 Vbeta and 13 Jbeta primers were used in PCR. Profiled with immunoSEQ multiplex PCR; TCRdb holds only in-frame clones, not every one. The sample consists of under 200,000 clones, about 79% of them appearing once. This sample stems from a study of cytomegalovirus exposure and HLA in healthy donors. Study in general: Drawn from HLA-typed donors, around 85 million unique TCRs were held in an early data release. Overall study results and limits: In a later analysis, compared with equally common non-associated chains, HLA-associated beta chains were more expanded.

The sequence was collected from a man aged 50 to 60 in good health and CMV-seropositive. The gene calls are TRBV10-2 and TRBJ1-1; the match to TRBD1 covers 7 bases. The sample taken for sequencing was PBMCs. CDR3 DNA: TGCGCCAGCAAAATTCCCCAGGGGGAAAGAACTGAAGCTTTCTTT. Protein: CASKIPQGERTEAFF.